This record looks at one T cell receptor beta chain sequence and its context. What it recognizes is unknown. The trim removed 5 bases at V and 8 bases at J, leaving 11 bases unmatched. Looked up from germline, CDR1 is LGHDT and CDR2 is YNNKEL (reference sequence). The CDR3 runs to 15 residues. In TCRdb, the reads were re-called with MiXCR into one record per CDR3 protein. Of roughly 800,000 distinct CDR3 sequences listed, 25% to 30% are singletons. The sample is drawn from a study of T cell repertoires in cytomegalovirus infection. Study in general: Recently identified HLA-C-restricted CMV epitopes were used, and well-studied HLA-B-restricted CMV epitopes were used as well.

Sequenced here: cultured CD8+ T cells from PBMCs, sampled from culture after CMV antigen stimulation. This chain uses TRBV3-1 with TRBJ1-3; 8 bases are a match to TRBD1. This receptor was obtained from a human donor in good health (CMV status not recorded). Some clones in this sample may be carry-over from other donors' samples. The CDR3 DNA is TGTGCCAGCAGCAAGAAGTTGACAGGGGTAGACACCATATATTTT. It encodes CASSKKLTGVDTIYF.